This T cell receptor (beta chain) was identified in a study of OX40 agonist ivuxolimab in advanced cancers. Study results and limitations: Partial responders treated at 0.1-3.0 mg/kg exhibited clonal expansion among the lowest measured. Averaged across samples, CD8+ T cells carried more expanded clones than CD4+ did.

Libraries were prepared by immunoSEQ multiplex PCR; TCRdb keeps only in-frame clonotypes and omits some of them. This sample has about 58,000 clones, with over 75% found just once. Note on this clone: Antigen specificity is unknown.

The material was CD4+ or CD8+ T cells sorted from blood, obtained in a trial of the OX40 agonist ivuxolimab. This receptor was taken from an adult with an advanced solid tumor such as melanoma, head and neck, liver or kidney cancer.

CDR3 bases: TGTGCCATCAGGAGCGATTCAGATACGCAGTATTTT. This encodes CAIRSDSDTQYF. The chain combines TRBV10-3 with TRBJ2-3; no clear D gene. Germline CDR1 is ENHRY and CDR2 is SYGVKD. The CDR3 length is 12 residues. V was cut by 6 bases and J by 4 bases, with 8 bases left in between.